The 21 T cell receptor beta chains given below trace back to one sample, sequenced in a study of tumor-infiltrating lymphocytes in primary liver carcinoma. With 500 to 650 ng total RNA as template and a constant-region primer, TCR beta cDNA was made. Slightly modified ARM-PCR with three nested multiplex PCR rounds yielded TCR beta libraries. A C-beta reverse primer was combined with TRBV1-TRBV30 forward primers in the first two PCR rounds, and each round had approximately 10 cycles. TCRdb called the multiplex PCR reads again in MiXCR, with one record for every CDR3 protein. The sample contains 40,000 to 60,000 distinct CDR3 sequences, roughly 77% of which appear only once. Without any cell sorting, about 20-31 mg of bulk tissue yielded co-extracted RNA and DNA. Sequencing used liver tumor tissue from sampling region 3. Subset indicated: tumor region T3, left-lateral pole. These receptor sequences come from a man between 35 and 55 years old with primary liver carcinoma and hepatitis B virus infection.

Concerning this clonotype itself: One end of the junction does not line up with germline, which may come from a read error. The V gene is TRBV4-1, the J gene TRBJ2-1; tentative D call: TRBD1 (6 bases). Per the germline V gene, CDR1 is MGHRA and CDR2 is YSYEKL. The CDR3 has 17 amino acids. CDR3 sequence (DNA): TGCACCAGCAGCCGCTCCTTGGGGGCCAGCTCCTACAATGAGCAGTTCTTC. Translating it yields CTSSRSLGASSYNEQFF.

Concerning this clonotype: A junction end diverges from the germline sequence, so it may reflect a read error. This rearrangement joins TRBV12-3 or TRBV12-4 to TRBJ2-7; D gene ambiguous. The CDR3 loop spans 12 amino acids. CDR3 amino acids: CASSLVEYEQYF. The CDR3 DNA follows: TGTGCCAGCAGTCTAGTGGAATACGAACAGTACTTC.

The gene calls are TRBV6-1 and TRBJ1-5; D call uncertain. Germline CDR1 and CDR2: MNHNS and SASEGT. This CDR3 contains 13 residues. CDR3: CESSRWGGQPQHF. Here the CDR3 DNA reads TGTGAAAGCAGCAGGTGGGGAGGTCAGCCCCAGCATTTT.

In regard to this clonotype: One junction end does not reproduce the germline sequence, and a read error may be involved. This chain connects TRBV5-1 to TRBJ2-3; 11 bases line up with TRBD2. The germline CDR1 and CDR2 sequences are SGHRS and YFSETQ. This CDR3 is 15 amino acids long. In DNA, the CDR3 is TGCGCCAGCGGCTTAGCGGGAGGGCGCACAGATACACAGGATTTT. Translation: CASGLAGGRTDTQDF.

As concerns this clonotype: One end of the junction varies from germline; a read error may be responsible. This chain uses TRBV4-1 with TRBJ2-1; D perhaps matches TRBD2 (6 bases). The CDR3 is 14 amino acids. CDR1 is MGHRA and CDR2 is YSYEKL in the germline V gene. The CDR3: CASSQWVGSNEQLF. Written as DNA, the CDR3 is TGCGCCAGCAGCCAGTGGGTCGGGAGCAATGAGCAGTTATTC.

As concerns this clonotype: This may arise from a read error, as a much more abundant clone is one base away. The chain combines TRBV7-2 with TRBJ2-1; D gene uncertain. Germline-derived CDR1 and CDR2 are SGHTA and FQGNSA. The V and J ends lost 5 bases and 7 bases respectively, with 18 bases between them. The CDR3 contains 15 residues. Here the CDR3 reads CASSPETWERNEQFF. The CDR3 coding sequence is TGTGCCAGCAGCCCGGAAACATGGGAACGTAATGAGCAGTTCTTC.

A remark on this clonotype: The junction and the germline gene differ at one end; a read error may be behind it. The rearrangement links TRBV7-8 to TRBJ2-3; 10 positions agree with TRBD2. CDR1 is SGHVS and CDR2 is FQNEAQ in the germline V gene. This CDR3 region has 17 residues. In DNA, the CDR3 is TGCGCCAGCAGCTTAGCCCGAGCGGGAGGGCCACATGATAAGCAGTATTTT. Translating gives CASSLARAGGPHDKQYF.

This clonotype is labeled as medium-sized (0.01 to 0.1%). V and J are TRBV12-3 or TRBV12-4 and TRBJ2-7; D not resolved. The V end was cut by 0 bases, the J end by 1 base, with 7 bases between. The CDR3 runs to 14 residues. For the CDR3, the DNA is TGTGCCAGCAGTTTAGCGTTTGCGTCCTACGAGCAGTACTTC. Its protein product is CASSLAFASYEQYF.

In regard to this clonotype: Its ends do not fully match the called genes, so a read error is possible. The rearrangement links TRBV28 to TRBJ2-7; D uncertain. Germline CDR1 MDHEN, CDR2 SYDVKM. The CDR3 contains 12 residues. CDR3 coding DNA: TGTGCCAGCAACGAAAATTTCTGCGAGCAGTCCTTC. It encodes CASNENFCEQSF.

On this clonotype: The germline gene is not matched at one end of the junction; a read error may be the cause. The V gene is TRBV12-3 or TRBV12-4, the J gene TRBJ1-6, with TRBD1 identical over 7 bases. The CDR3 sequence is 15 residues long. CDR3 residues: CASSFTTGHNSHLHF. In DNA form, the CDR3 reads TGTGCCAGCAGTTTCACGACAGGGCATAATTCACACCTCCACTTT.

The chain joins TRBV7-9 to TRBJ2-5; tentative D call: TRBD1 (7 bases). Germline assignment: CDR1 SEHNR and CDR2 FQNEAQ (reference sequence). The V end lost 5 bases, the J end lost 4 bases, and 17 bases lay between the germline ends. The CDR3 loop spans 15 amino acids. The DNA for the CDR3 is TGTGCCAGCAGCCTTGTAGGAGGGGGCGGAGAGACCCAGTACTTC. It translates to CASSLVGGGGETQYF.

A remark on this clonotype: Germline is not matched at one junction end, which may reflect a read error. This chain uses TRBV6-6 with TRBJ1-4, with a tentative D call TRBD1 (6 bases). There are 17 residues in the CDR3. Per germline, CDR1 MNHNY and CDR2 SVGAGI (reference sequence). The CDR3 region has the DNA TGTGCCAGTAGTTTTGGGACATGGGCGACAACTAATGAAAAACTGTTTTTT. It is translated as CASSFGTWATTNEKLFF.

A single count supports this clonotype. At one boundary the junction diverges from the germline segment, which might be a read error. The rearrangement links TRBV20-1 to TRBJ1-4; 7 positions match TRBD1. Per the germline V gene, CDR1 is DFQATT and CDR2 is SNEGSKA (reference sequence). The CDR3 has 15 amino acids. CDR3 DNA sequence: TGCAGTGCTAGAGATGGGGGGACAGTTAATGAAAAACTGTCTTTT. Amino acids: CSARDGGTVNEKLSF.

A remark on this clonotype: This may be a read error, as it is one base from a much larger clone. The chain is built from TRBV28 and TRBJ1-2, with a weak D call TRBD1 (6 bases). Germline CDR1 and CDR2: MDHEN and SYDVKM. This CDR3 spans 12 amino acids. The CDR3, as DNA: TGTGACAGCAGTTCGGGGGCGAATGGCTACACCTTC. This encodes CDSSSGANGYTF.

In its sample, this clonotype was seen once. Since the CDR3 does not end with the conserved phenylalanine or tryptophan, this likely comes from a read error. V and J are TRBV4-2 and TRBJ2-1, with TRBD2 matching over 15 bases. CDR1 LGHNA and CDR2 YNFKEQ come from the germline V gene. This CDR3 spans 18 amino acids. The trim removed 2 bases at V and 7 bases at J, leaving 9 bases unmatched. Here the CDR3 reads CASSQPGLAGGPGNEQFS. CDR3 coding DNA: TGTGCCAGCAGCCAACCAGGACTAGCGGGAGGGCCTGGGAATGAGCAGTTCTCC.

A note on this clonotype: Since a much larger clone is just one base distant, this may be a read error. V and J are TRBV28 and TRBJ2-7; no clear D gene. The germline V gene encodes CDR1 MDHEN and CDR2 SYDVKM. This CDR3 contains 14 residues. The CDR3 nucleotides read TGTGCCAGCAGTTTCCAGGCAGTTCCGTACGAGGAGTACTTC. Amino acids: CASSFQAVPYEEYF.

A note on this clonotype: A junction end diverges from the germline sequence, so it may reflect a read error. The chain is built from TRBV5-4 and TRBJ1-1, with D perhaps matching TRBD1 (5 bases). In germline, CDR1 is SGHNT, CDR2 YYREEE (reference sequence). This CDR3 comprises 16 residues. This chain's CDR3 is CVSSFGAVTANTEAFF. As DNA, the CDR3 is TGTGTCAGCAGCTTTGGGGCCGTGACAGCGAACACTGAAGCTTTCTTT.

This clonotype was counted only a few times. At one end the junction does not follow the germline gene, possibly because of a read error. The V call is TRBV4-2, the J call TRBJ2-1; weak D call: TRBD1 (6 bases). The CDR3 extends over 16 amino acids. The germline CDR1 and CDR2 sequences are LGHNA and YNFKEQ. The CDR3 region is CASSIGLGGPWDELFF. CDR3 sequence (DNA): TGTGCCAGCAGCATCGGGCTTGGGGGCCCATGGGATGAGCTGTTCTTC.

This CDR3 is CARSPQRGQHYEQYF. The CDR3 DNA sequence: TGTGCCAGGAGCCCACAAAGGGGGCAACATTACGAGCAGTACTTC. This chain connects TRBV28 to TRBJ2-7; 7 nucleotides agree with TRBD1. The germline V gene has CDR1 MDHEN and CDR2 SYDVKM. The CDR3 is made up of 15 amino acids. V was pared by 9 bases and J by 4 bases, with 15 bases of the junction left unmatched.

As to this clonotype: The junction shows a germline mismatch at one end, possibly a read error. J is TRBJ2-7 and V is TRBV6-5; perhaps TRBD2 as D (6 bases). Germline values: CDR1 MNHEY, CDR2 SVGAGI. The CDR3 runs to 14 residues. CDR3 bases: TGTGCCAGCCGTTACGGCGGAGGGCTCAGTGAGCAATACTTC. Its protein product is CASRYGGGLSEQYF.

On this clonotype itself: Lacking the conserved final phenylalanine or tryptophan, this CDR3 likely reflects a read error. As DNA, the CDR3 is TGTGCCAGCAGGGCACGGGACAGATCCGGGGCCAATATCCTGACTTTA. Translating gives CASRARDRSGANILTL. The genes are TRBV6-5 and TRBJ2-6, with 7 bases identical to TRBD1. Trimming removed 6 bases from V and 14 bases from J; junction bases left unmatched: 19. The germline V gene encodes CDR1 MNHEY and CDR2 SVGAGI. The CDR3 length is 16 residues.